This T cell receptor (beta chain) stems from a study of blood T cell repertoires in COVID-19. Study summary: Acute and convalescent COVID-19 specimens originated in the United States, Italy and Spain. T cells, B-cell-depleted T cells, or PBMCs supplied cDNA or gDNA.

In the original analysis: Reference gene primer amplification gave nucleated cell count estimates. TCRdb's table, derived via immunoSEQ multiplex PCR, lists solely in-frame clones and lacks some. The DNA gave D and trimming, while V, J and clone size come from that table. The sample consists of about 110,000 clones, over 70% of them appearing once. Germline assignment: CDR1 SQVTM and CDR2 ANQGSEA. V shed 6 bases, J shed 4 bases, and the junction held 11 bases outside the gene matches. The CDR3 consists of 15 residues. Sequenced input: peripheral blood. The chain has TRBV29-1 and TRBJ1-4; 7 bases match TRBD1. The source is a woman aged 70 to 79 with acute or convalescent COVID-19. The CDR3 region has the DNA TGCAGCGTGGGCCCTTCGGGACAGAGTAATGAAAAACTGTTTTTT. Its protein is CSVGPSGQSNEKLFF.